The T cell receptor (beta chain) under discussion was sequenced for a study of blood T cell repertoires in COVID-19. The wider study: Whether acute or convalescent, the COVID-19 samples came from the United States, Italy and Spain. The analysed material was cDNA or gDNA that came from T cells, B-cell-depleted T cells, or PBMCs.

Per the original data handling: Amplifying reference gene primers gave estimates of nucleated cell counts. Profiling relied on immunoSEQ multiplex PCR, and the TCRdb table lists in-frame clones only, not all of them. From that table come the V and J calls and clone size; the DNA was used to work out D and trimming. The data show 45,000 to 55,000 clones, over 80% seen once. This TCR was recovered from a human donor in a cohort sampled during active COVID-19. Sequencing was performed on peripheral blood.

As DNA, the CDR3 is TGTGCCAGTACCCCGTCCGGGGGGATCCAAGAGACCCAGTACTTC. It is translated as CASTPSGGIQETQYF. The rearrangement links TRBV19 to TRBJ2-5; 7 positions agree with TRBD2. The CDR3 is made up of 15 amino acids. Germline V gives CDR1 LNHDA, CDR2 SQIVND (reference sequence). V shed 7 bases, J shed 1 base, and the junction held 9 bases outside the gene matches.